This TCR beta chain was retrieved from a study of blood T cell repertoires in COVID-19. Study in general: Acute-phase and convalescent COVID-19 samples originated in the United States, Italy and Spain.

Authors' analysis steps: Amplification of reference gene primers provided the estimated nucleated cell counts. Here immunoSEQ multiplex PCR was the method, and the copy in TCRdb shows in-frame clones only, minus some. The V and J calls and clone size come from that table; D and trimming were worked out from the DNA. The data contain approximately 240,000 clones, approximately 80% of them singletons. This CDR3 contains 19 residues. Germline V CDR1 and CDR2: MNHEY, SMNVEV (reference sequence). The V gene lost 6 bases and the J gene lost 0 bases, with 23 bases spanning the gap. The specimen was peripheral blood. The TCR originated in a middle-aged woman with active or convalescent COVID-19. The J gene is TRBJ2-2, the V gene TRBV27; a possible D gene is TRBD1 (6 bases). Here the CDR3 DNA reads TGTGCCAGCAGCCTTAGGCCCCTCCCGGGGACAACGAACACCGGGGAGCTGTTTTTT. Translated: CASSLRPLPGTTNTGELFF.